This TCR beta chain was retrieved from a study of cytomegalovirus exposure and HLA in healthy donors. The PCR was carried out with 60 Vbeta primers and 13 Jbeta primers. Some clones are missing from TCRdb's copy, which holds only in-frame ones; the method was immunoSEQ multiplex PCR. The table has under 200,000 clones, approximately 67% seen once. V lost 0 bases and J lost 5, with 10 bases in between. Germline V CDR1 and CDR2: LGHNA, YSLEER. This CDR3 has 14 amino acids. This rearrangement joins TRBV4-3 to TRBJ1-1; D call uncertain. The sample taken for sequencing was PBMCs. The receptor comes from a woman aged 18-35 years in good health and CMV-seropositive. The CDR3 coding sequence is TGCGCCAGCAGCCAAGATTGGGCAGATACTGAAGCTTTCTTT. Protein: CASSQDWADTEAFF.